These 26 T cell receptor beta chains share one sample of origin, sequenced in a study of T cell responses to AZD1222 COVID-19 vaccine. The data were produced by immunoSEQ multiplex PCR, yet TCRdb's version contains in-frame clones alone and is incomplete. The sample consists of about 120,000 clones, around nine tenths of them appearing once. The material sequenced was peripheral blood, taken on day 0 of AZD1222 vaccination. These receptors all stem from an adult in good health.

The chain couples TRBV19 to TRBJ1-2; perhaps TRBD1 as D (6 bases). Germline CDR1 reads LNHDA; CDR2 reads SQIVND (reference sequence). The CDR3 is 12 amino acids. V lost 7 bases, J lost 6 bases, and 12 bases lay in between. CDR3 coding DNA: TGTGCCAGTAATGGCCAGGGGAATGGCTACACCTTC. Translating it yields CASNGQGNGYTF.

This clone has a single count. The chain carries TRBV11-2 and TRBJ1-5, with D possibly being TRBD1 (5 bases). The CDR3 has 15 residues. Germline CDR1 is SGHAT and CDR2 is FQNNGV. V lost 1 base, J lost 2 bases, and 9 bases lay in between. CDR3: CASSLGLGGNQPQHF. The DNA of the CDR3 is TGTGCCAGCAGCTTAGGACTGGGGGGCAATCAGCCCCAGCATTTT.

The CDR3 region is CASSRGTSGRTGELFF. The CDR3 DNA follows: TGTGCCAGCAGCCGCGGGACTAGCGGGAGGACCGGGGAGCTGTTTTTT. The chain joins TRBV3-1 (or the pseudogene TRBV3-2) to TRBJ2-2; 15 bases are shared with TRBD2. The V gene's germline CDR1 is LGHDT and CDR2 YNNKEL (reference sequence). J was trimmed by 5 bases and V by 4 bases; bases with no gene match: 2. The CDR3 contains 16 residues.

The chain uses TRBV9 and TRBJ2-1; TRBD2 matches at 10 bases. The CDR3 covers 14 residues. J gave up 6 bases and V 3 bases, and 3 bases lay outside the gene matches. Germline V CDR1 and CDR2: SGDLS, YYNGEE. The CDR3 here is CASSAWTSGNEQFF. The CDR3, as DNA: TGTGCCAGCAGCGCGTGGACTAGCGGCAATGAGCAGTTCTTC.

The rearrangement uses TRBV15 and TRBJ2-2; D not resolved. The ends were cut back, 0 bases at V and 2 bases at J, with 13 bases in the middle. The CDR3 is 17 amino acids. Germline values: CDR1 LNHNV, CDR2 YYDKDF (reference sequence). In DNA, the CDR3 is TGTGCCACCAGCAGAGAAAAGGGAAGGGCCAACACCGGGGAGCTGTTTTTT. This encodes CATSREKGRANTGELFF.

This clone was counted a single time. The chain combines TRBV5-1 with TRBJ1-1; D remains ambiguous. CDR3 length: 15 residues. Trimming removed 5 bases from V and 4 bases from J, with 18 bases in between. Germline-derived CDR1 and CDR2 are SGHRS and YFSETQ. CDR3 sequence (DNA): TGCGCCAGCAGGGGAGTAGGGTTTGAAAGCACTGAAGCTTTCTTT. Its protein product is CASRGVGFESTEAFF.

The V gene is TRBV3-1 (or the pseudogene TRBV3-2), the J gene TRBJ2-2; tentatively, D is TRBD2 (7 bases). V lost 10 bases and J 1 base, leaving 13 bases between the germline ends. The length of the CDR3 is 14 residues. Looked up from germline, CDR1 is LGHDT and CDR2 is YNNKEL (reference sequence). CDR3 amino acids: CATREGGNTGELFF. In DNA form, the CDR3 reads TGTGCCACCAGGGAGGGGGGGAACACCGGGGAGCTGTTTTTT.

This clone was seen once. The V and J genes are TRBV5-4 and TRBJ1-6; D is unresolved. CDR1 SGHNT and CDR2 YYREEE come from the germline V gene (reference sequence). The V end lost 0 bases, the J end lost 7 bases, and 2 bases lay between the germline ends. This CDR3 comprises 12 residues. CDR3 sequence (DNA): TGTGCCAGCAGCTTGGCGAATTCACCCCTCCACTTT. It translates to CASSLANSPLHF.

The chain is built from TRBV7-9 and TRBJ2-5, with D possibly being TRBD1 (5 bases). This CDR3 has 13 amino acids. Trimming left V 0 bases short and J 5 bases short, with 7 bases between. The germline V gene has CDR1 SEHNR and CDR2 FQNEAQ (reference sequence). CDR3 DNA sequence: TGTGCCAGCAGCTTAGCAGGGGCGGAGACCCAGTACTTC. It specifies CASSLAGAETQYF.

CDR3 DNA: TGCGCCAGCAGCCCCGGACTAGCGGGCAACTACGAGCAGTACTTC. Translating gives CASSPGLAGNYEQYF. The rearrangement joins TRBV5-1 to TRBJ2-7; TRBD2 matches 11 bases. The V gene end was trimmed by 4 bases and the J gene end by 3 bases; junction bases not matched to a gene: 6. Germline V gene data show CDR1 as SGHRS and CDR2 as YFSETQ. The CDR3 totals 15 residues.

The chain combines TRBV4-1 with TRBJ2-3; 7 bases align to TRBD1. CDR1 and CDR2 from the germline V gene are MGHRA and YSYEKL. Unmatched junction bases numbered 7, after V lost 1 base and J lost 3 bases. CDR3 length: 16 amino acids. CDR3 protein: CASSQVTGTETDTQYF. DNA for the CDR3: TGCGCCAGCAGCCAAGTTACCGGGACAGAGACAGATACGCAGTATTTT.

This CDR3 reads CSASPSSSSESYEQYF. CDR3 in DNA: TGCAGTGCTAGTCCCTCCTCTTCCTCCGAGTCCTACGAGCAGTACTTC. The chain uses TRBV20-1 and TRBJ2-7; D gene unclear. V gave up 3 bases and J gave up 1 base, with 19 bases separating them. Germline V CDR1 and CDR2: DFQATT, SNEGSKA (reference sequence). The CDR3 is made up of 16 amino acids.

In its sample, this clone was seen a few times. CDR3: CAWNKDGWNYGYTF. CDR3 DNA sequence: TGTGCCTGGAATAAAGACGGGTGGAACTATGGCTACACCTTC. This chain joins TRBV30 and TRBJ1-2, with D unresolved. The CDR3 extends over 14 amino acids. Germline-derived CDR1 and CDR2 are GTSNPN and SVGIG (reference sequence). The ends were cut back, 4 bases at V and 2 bases at J, with 14 bases in the middle. Filled out from reference TRBV30 and TRBJ1-2, the complete variable domain reads SQTIHQWPATLVQPVGSPLSLECTVEGTSNPNLYWYRQAAGRGLQLLFYSVGIGQISSEVPQNLSASRPQDRQFILSSKKLLLSDSGFYLCAWNKDGWNYGYTFGSGTRLTVV.

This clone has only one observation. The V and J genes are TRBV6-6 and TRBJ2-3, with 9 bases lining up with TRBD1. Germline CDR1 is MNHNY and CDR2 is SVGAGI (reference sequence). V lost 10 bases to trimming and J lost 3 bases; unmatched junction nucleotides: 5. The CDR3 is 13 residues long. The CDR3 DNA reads TGTGCCACCCAGGGACAGGGAACAGATACGCAGTATTTT. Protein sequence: CATQGQGTDTQYF.

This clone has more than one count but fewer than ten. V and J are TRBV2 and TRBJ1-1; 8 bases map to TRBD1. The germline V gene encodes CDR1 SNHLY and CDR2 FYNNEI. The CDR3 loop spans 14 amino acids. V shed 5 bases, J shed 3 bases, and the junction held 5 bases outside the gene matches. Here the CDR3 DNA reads TGTGCCAGCAGTCAGGACAGGGTGTACACTGAAGCTTTCTTT. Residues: CASSQDRVYTEAFF.

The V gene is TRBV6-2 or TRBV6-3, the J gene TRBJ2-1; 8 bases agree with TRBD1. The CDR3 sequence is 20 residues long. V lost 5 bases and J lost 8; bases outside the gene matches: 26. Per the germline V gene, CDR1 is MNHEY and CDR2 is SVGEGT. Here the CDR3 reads CASSTPGTGLLAARLDEQFF. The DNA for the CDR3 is TGTGCCAGCAGTACCCCCGGGACAGGACTATTAGCGGCTAGGTTGGATGAGCAGTTCTTC.

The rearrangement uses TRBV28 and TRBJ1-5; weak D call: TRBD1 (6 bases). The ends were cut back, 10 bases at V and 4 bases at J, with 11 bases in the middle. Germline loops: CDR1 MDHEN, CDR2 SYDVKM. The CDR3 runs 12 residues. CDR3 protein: CATWTANQPQHF. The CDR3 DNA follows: TGTGCCACCTGGACAGCGAATCAGCCCCAGCATTTT.

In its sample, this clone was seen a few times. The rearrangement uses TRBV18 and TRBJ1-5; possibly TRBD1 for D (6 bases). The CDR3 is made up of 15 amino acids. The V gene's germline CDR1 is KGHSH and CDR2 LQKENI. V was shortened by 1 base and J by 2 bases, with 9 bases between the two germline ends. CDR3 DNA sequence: TGTGCCAGCTCACCACAGGGGGTCGGCAATCAGCCCCAGCATTTT. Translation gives CASSPQGVGNQPQHF.

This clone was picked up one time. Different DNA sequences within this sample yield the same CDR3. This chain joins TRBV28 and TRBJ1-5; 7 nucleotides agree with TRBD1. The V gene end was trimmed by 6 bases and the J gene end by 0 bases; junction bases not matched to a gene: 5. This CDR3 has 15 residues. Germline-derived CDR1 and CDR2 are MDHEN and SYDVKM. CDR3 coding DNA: TGTGCCAGCAGCAGACAGGGCACTAGCAATCAGCCCCAGCATTTT. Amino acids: CASSRQGTSNQPQHF. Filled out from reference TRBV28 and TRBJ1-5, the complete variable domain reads DVKVTQSSRYLVKRTGEKVFLECVQDMDHENMFWYRQDPGLGLRLIYFSYDVKMKEKGDIPEGYSVSREKKERFSLILESASTNQTSMYLCASSRQGTSNQPQHFGDGTRLSIL.

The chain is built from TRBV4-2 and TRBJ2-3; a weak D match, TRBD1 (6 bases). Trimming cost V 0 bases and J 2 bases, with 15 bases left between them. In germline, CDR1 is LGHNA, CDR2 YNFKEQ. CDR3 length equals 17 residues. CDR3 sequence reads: CASSQDGGTGSTDTQYF. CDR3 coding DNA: TGTGCCAGCAGCCAAGATGGGGGAACAGGGTCCACAGATACGCAGTATTTT.

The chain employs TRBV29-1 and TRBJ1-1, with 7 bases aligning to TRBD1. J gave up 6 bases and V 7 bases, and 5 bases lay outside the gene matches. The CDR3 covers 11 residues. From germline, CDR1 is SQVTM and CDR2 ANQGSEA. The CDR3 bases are TGCAGCGCTACGACAGGGCCTGAAGCTTTCTTT. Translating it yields CSATTGPEAFF.

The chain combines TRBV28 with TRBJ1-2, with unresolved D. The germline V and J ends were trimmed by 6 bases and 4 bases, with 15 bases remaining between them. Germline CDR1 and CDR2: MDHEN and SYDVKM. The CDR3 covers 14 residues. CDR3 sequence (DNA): TGTGCCAGCAGGACCGATGGTCGTAGCTATGGCTACACCTTC. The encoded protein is CASRTDGRSYGYTF.

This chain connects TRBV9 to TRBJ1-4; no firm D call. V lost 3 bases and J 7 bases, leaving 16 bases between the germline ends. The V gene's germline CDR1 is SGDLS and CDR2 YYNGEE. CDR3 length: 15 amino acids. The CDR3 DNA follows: TGTGCCAGCAGCGGGACCCCGACCAGTAGTGAAAAACTGTTTTTT. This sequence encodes CASSGTPTSSEKLFF.

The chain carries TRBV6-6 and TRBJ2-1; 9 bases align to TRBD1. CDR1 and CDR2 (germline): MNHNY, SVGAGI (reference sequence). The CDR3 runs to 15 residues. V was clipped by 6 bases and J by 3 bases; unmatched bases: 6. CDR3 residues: CASRRQGDYYNEQFF. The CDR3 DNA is TGTGCCAGCAGACGACAGGGGGATTACTACAATGAGCAGTTCTTC.

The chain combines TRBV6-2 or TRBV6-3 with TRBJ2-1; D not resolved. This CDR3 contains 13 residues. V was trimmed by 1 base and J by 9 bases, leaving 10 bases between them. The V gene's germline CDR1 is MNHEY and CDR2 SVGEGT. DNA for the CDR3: TGTGCCAGCAGTTACTACCTGGTAGGTGAGCAGTTCTTC. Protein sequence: CASSYYLVGEQFF.

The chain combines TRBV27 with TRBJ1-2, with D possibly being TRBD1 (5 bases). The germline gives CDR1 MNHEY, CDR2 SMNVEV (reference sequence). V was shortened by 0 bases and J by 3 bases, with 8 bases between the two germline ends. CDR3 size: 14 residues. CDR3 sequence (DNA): TGTGCCAGCAGTTTATCGCGGGGGTACTATGGCTACACCTTC. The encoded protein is CASSLSRGYYGYTF.